The TCR beta chain under discussion was sequenced for a study of cytomegalovirus exposure and HLA in healthy donors. Whole-study findings and limits: A later analysis, which compared TCR beta chains of equal frequency, found the HLA-associated ones more clonally expanded.

With 60 Vbeta and 13 Jbeta primers, the PCR was carried out. The assay was immunoSEQ multiplex PCR, and TCRdb's table has in-frame clones only and misses some. The table has around 150,000 clones, roughly 77% seen once. CDR1 and CDR2 from the germline V gene are KGHSH and LQKENI. Trimming left V 5 bases short and J 1 base short, with 16 bases between. This CDR3 contains 16 residues. Points on this clone: Its specificity is not known.

This TCR came from a man aged 18 to 30 in good health and CMV-seropositive. Sequenced material: PBMCs. The chain carries TRBV18 and TRBJ2-3; D is unclear. CDR3 region: CASSNTRSRGTDTQYF. The CDR3 nucleotides read TGTGCCAGCTCAAACACCAGGTCACGAGGCACAGATACGCAGTATTTT.